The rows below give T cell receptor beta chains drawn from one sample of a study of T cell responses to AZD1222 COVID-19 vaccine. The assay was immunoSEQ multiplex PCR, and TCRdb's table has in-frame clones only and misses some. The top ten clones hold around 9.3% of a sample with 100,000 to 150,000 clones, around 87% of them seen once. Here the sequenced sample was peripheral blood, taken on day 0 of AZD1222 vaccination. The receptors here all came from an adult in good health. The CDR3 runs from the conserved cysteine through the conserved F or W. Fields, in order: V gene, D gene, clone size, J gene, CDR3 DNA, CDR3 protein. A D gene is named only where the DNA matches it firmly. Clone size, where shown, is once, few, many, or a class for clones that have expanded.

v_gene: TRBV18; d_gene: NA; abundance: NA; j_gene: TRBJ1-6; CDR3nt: TGTGCCAGCTCACCGCCGGGACCCAAGAATTCACCCCTCCACTTT; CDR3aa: CASSPPGPKNSPLHF
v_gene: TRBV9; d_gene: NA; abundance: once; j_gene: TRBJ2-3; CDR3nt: TGTGCCAGCAGCGTAGGAGAGCGCACAGATACGCAGTATTTT; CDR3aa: CASSVGERTDTQYF
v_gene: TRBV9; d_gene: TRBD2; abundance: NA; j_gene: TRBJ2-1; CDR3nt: TGTGCCAGCAGCCCCGTAGCGGGAGACCCTTACAATGAGCAGTTCTTC; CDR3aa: CASSPVAGDPYNEQFF
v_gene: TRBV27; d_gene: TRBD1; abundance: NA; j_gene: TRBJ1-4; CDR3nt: TGTGCCAGCAGTTTACTGGGACAGGGTTGGGAAAAACTGTTTTTT; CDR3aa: CASSLLGQGWEKLFF
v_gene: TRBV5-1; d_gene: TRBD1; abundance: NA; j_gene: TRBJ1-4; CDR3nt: TGCGCCAGCAGCCCCCGACAGGGTGGTGGTGAAAAACTGTTTTTT; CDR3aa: CASSPRQGGGEKLFF
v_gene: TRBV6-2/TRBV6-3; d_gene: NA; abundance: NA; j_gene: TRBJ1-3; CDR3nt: TGTGCCAGCAGTTACTCGGCGGCGGTAAACACCATATATTTT; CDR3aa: CASSYSAAVNTIYF
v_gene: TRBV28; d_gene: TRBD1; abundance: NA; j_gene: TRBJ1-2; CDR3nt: TGTGCCAGCAGTTTTCATCTAGAGGGACAGGGGGTCGAGGGCTACACCTTC; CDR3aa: CASSFHLEGQGVEGYTF
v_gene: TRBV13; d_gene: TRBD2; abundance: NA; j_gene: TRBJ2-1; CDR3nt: TGTGCCAGCAGCTCACTAGCGAATGAGCAGTTCTTC; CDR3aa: CASSSLANEQFF
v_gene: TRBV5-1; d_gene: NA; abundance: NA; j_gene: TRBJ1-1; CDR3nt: TGCGCCAGCAGCCGACAAGGGGGGGTAATGAACACTGAAGCTTTCTTT; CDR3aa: CASSRQGGVMNTEAFF
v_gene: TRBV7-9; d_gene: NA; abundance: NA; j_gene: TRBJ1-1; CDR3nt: TGTGCCAGCAGCTTATTACAGGAGAACACTGAAGCTTTCTTT; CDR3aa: CASSLLQENTEAFF
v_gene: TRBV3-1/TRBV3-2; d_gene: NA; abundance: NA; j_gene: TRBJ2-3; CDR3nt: TGTGCCAGCAGATTCGCAGATACGCAGTATTTT; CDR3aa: CASRFADTQYF
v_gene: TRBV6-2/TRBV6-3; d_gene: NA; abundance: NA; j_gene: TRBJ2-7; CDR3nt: TGTGCCAGCAGTTACTCTGTAGTTTACGAGCAGTACTTC; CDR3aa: CASSYSVVYEQYF
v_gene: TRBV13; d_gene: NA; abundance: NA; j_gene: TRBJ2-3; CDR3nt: TGTGCCAGCAGCCGAGGGGGGCGAACCCTGTTAAGCACAGATACGCAGTATTTT; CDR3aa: CASSRGGRTLLSTDTQYF
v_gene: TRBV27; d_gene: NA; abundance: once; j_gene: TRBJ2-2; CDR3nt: TGTGCCAGCAGTTTAAGTGCCGGGGAGCTGTTTTTT; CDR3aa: CASSLSAGELFF
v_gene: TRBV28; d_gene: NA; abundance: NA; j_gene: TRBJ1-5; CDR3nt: TGTGCCAGCAGTGGACGGTTTAGCAATCAGCCCCAGCATTTT; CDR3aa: CASSGRFSNQPQHF
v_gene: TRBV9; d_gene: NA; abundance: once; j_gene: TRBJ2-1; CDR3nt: TGTGCCAGCAGCGGAACAGGTAATGAGCAGTTCTTC; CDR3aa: CASSGTGNEQFF
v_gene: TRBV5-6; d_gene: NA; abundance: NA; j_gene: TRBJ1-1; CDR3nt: TGTGCCAGCAGCCGCGTAAACACTGAAGCTTTCTTT; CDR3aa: CASSRVNTEAFF
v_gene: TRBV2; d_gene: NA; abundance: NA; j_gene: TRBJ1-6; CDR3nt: TGTGCCAGCAGGTACCGACAGGCAAATGATTCACCCCTCCACTTT; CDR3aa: CASRYRQANDSPLHF
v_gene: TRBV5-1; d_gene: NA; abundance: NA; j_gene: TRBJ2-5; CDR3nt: TGCGCCAGCAGCCTGGGCCCGGGAGAGACCCAGTACTTC; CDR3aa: CASSLGPGETQYF
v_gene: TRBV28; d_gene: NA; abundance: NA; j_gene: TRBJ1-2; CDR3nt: TGTGCCAGCAGTTCGCGACTCCGGGACCGACCTAACTATGGCTACACCTTC; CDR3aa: CASSSRLRDRPNYGYTF
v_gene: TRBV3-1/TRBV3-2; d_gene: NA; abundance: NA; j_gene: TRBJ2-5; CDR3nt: TGTGCCAGCAGCCAAGATCAAGAGACCCAGTACTTC; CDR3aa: CASSQDQETQYF
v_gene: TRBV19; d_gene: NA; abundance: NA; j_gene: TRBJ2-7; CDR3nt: TGTGCCAGTAGTATAGCCGGGAAGGGCTTTTACGAGCAGTACTTC; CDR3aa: CASSIAGKGFYEQYF
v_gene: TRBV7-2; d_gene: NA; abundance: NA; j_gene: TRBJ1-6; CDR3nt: TGTGCCAGCAGCTCCCCGGCAGGGAGCACCTATAATTCACCCCTCCACTTT; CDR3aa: CASSSPAGSTYNSPLHF
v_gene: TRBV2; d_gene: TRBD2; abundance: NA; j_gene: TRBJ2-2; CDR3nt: TGTGCCAGCAGTCGGGCGGGAGCCCCCGGGGAGCTGTTTTTT; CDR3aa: CASSRAGAPGELFF
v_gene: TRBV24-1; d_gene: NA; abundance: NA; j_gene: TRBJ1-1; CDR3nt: TGTGCCACCAGTGATTTCCGGGAGAACACTGAAGCTTTCTTT; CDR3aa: CATSDFRENTEAFF
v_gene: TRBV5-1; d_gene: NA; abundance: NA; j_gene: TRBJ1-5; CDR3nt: TGCGCCAGCAGCTTGGAGGGGAGGGAAAATCAGCCCCAGCATTTT; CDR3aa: CASSLEGRENQPQHF
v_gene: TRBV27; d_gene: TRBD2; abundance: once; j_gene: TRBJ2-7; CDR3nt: TGTGCCAGCAGACCAGGGACTAGCGGGAGGGCCTGGTTATACGAGCAGTACTTC; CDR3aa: CASRPGTSGRAWLYEQYF
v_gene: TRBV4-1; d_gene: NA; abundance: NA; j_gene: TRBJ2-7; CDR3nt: TGCGCCAGCAGCCAAGAGGTCCAGGGTGGCGAGCAGTACTTC; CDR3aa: CASSQEVQGGEQYF
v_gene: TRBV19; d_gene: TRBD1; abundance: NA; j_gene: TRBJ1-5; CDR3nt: TGTGCCAGTATCCCTCTCGGACAGGGTCAAGGTCAGCCCCAGCATTTT; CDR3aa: CASIPLGQGQGQPQHF
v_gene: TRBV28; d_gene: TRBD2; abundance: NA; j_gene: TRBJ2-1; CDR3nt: TGTGCCAGCAGTTCACCTCGCGGGAGCGATGAGCAGTTCTTC; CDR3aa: CASSSPRGSDEQFF
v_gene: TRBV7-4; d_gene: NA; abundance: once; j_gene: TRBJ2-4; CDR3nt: TGTGCCAGCAGCATGCTTCGGCACAAAAACATTCAGTACTTC; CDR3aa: CASSMLRHKNIQYF
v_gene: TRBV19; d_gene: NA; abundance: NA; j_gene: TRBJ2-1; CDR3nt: TGTGCCAGTAGTCCTTATGCCGATGAGCAGTTCTTC; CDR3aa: CASSPYADEQFF
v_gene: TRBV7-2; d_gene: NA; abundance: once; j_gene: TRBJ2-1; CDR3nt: TGTGCCAGCAGCTTATACAGGTCCTCGTCCTACAATGAGCAGTTCTTC; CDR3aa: CASSLYRSSSYNEQFF
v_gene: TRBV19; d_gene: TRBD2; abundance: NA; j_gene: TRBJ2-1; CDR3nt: TGTGCCAGTAGACCTCTAGCGGGAGGGCAGGGCAATGAGCAGTTCTTC; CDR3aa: CASRPLAGGQGNEQFF
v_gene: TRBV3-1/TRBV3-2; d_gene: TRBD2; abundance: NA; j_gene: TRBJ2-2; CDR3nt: TGTGCCAGCAGCCACACAAGCGGGGGGGCCCGCGGGGAGCTGTTTTTT; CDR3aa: CASSHTSGGARGELFF
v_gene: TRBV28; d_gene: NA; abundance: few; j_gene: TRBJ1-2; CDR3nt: TGTGCCAGCTGGTTGACAGGAAGTGGCGGCTACACCTTC; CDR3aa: CASWLTGSGGYTF
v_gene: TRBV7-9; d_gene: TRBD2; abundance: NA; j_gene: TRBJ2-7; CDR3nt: TGTGCCAGCAGCCCAGAACTAGCGGGGAACTACGAGCAGTACTTC; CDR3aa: CASSPELAGNYEQYF
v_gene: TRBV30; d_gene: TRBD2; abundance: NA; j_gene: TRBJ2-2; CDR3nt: TGTGCCTGGAATGTACTAGCGGGAGCCGGGGAGCTGTTTTTT; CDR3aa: CAWNVLAGAGELFF
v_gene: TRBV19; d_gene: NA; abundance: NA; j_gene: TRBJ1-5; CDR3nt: TGTGCCAGCTCTGGACAAACTAATCAGCCCCAGCATTTT; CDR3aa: CASSGQTNQPQHF
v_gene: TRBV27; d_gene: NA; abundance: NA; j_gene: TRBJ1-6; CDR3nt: TGTGCCAGCAGTCGGGAGTCTCGCTCCTATAATTCACCCCTCCACTTT; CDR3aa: CASSRESRSYNSPLHF
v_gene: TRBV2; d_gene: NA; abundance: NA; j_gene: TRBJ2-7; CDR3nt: TGTGCCAGCAGTGAAGCAGGGTTCCTCTCCTACGAGCAGTACTTC; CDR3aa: CASSEAGFLSYEQYF
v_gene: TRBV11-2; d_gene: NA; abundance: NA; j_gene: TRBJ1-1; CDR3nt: TGTGCCAGCAGCTTAGGAGATTATTACGAGGGCAACACTGAAGCTTTCTTT; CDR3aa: CASSLGDYYEGNTEAFF
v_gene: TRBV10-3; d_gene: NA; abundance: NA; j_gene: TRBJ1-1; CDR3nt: TGTGCCATCAGTTGGACGGAGGGCACTGAAGCTTTCTTT; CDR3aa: CAISWTEGTEAFF
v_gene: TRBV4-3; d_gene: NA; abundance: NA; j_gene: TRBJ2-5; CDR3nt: TGCGCCAGCAGCCATGAAGTAGGATTCTCCCAGACCCAGTACTTC; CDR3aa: CASSHEVGFSQTQYF
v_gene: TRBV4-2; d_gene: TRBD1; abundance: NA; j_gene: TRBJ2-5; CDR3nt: TGTGCCAGCAGCCAAGGAAAGAACAGGGGGCCGGTTGAGACCCAGTACTTC; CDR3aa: CASSQGKNRGPVETQYF
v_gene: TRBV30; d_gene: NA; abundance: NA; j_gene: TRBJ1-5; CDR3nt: TGTGCCTGGTGCCCGGCACAGACATATAGCAATCAGCCCCAGCATTTT; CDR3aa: CAWCPAQTYSNQPQHF
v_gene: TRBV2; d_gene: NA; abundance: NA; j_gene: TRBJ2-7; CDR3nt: TGTGCCAGCAGTTACAGGGACCTAGGGGAGCAGTACTTC; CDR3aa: CASSYRDLGEQYF
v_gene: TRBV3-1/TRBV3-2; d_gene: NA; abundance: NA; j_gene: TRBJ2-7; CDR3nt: TGTGCCAGCAGCCATGTCTGGGGTCAGCCCGGGGCCTCCTACGAGCAGTACTTC; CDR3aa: CASSHVWGQPGASYEQYF
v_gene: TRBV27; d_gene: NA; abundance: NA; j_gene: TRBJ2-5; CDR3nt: TGTGCCAGCAGTCCCACCCCGGGACAAATGGAGACCCAGTACTTC; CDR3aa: CASSPTPGQMETQYF
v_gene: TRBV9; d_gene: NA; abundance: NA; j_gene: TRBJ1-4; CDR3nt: TGTGCCAGCAGCCTAGGGCCAACTAATGAAAAACTGTTTTTT; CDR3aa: CASSLGPTNEKLFF
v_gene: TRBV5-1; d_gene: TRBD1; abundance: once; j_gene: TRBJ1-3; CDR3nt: TGCGCCAGCAGCTTGGGGGCAGGGGGAACGGGAAACACCATATATTTT; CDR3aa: CASSLGAGGTGNTIYF